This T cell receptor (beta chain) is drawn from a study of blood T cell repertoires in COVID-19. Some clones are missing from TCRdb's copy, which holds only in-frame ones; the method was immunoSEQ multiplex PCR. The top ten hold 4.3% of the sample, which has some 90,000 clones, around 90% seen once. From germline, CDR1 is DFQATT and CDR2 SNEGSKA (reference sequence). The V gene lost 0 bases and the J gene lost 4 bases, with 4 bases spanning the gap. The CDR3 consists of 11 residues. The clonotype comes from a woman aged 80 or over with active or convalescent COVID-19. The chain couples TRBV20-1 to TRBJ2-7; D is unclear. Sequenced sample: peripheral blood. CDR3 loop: CSARERYEQYF. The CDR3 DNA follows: TGCAGTGCTAGAGAGCGTTACGAGCAGTACTTC.